The text below deals with one T cell receptor beta chain. Its specificity is not known. The entry originates in a study of PD-L1 blockade in urothelial cancer. Across the whole study: Patients went on atezolizumab at some point between 2013 and 2015, receiving 1,200 mg intravenously every 3 weeks. A median around 150,000 T cells were found in blood samples.

The study, taken as a whole, reports: Lower than median blood TCR clonality before treatment predicted better survival.

Data came from immunoSEQ multiplex PCR; TCRdb stores just in-frame clones and leaves some out. The data contain about 51,000 clones, 75% to 90% of them singletons. The CDR3 loop spans 13 amino acids. The ends were cut back, 4 bases at V and 2 bases at J, with 9 bases in the middle. Per the germline V gene, CDR1 is KGHSH and CDR2 is LQKENI. The receptor was isolated from a man aged 60 to 69 with urothelial cancer. The chain couples TRBV18 to TRBJ2-7; D not certain. The input for sequencing was PBMCs, taken around atezolizumab (anti-PD-L1) treatment. The CDR3: CASSRGSAYEQYF. CDR3 nucleotide sequence: TGTGCCAGCTCACGCGGCTCGGCCTACGAGCAGTACTTC. Together with reference TRBV18 and TRBJ2-7, the CDR3 gives the full variable domain: NAGVMQNPRHLVRRRGQEARLRCSPMKGHSHVYWYRQLPEEGLKFMVYLQKENIIDESGMPKERFSAEFPKEGPSILRIQQVVRGDSAAYFCASSRGSAYEQYFGPGTRLTVT.